This record concerns one T cell receptor (beta chain) sequence. Its specificity is unknown. This sample stems from a study of cytomegalovirus exposure and HLA in healthy donors. At the level of the study: Of all 360 or so donors who were genotyped, 75% to 85% belonged to the Caucasian-associated ancestry cluster.

Study results and limitations: Rare TCR sequences predominated, though certain public TCRs were found in many donors. In a later analysis, parvovirus B19, influenza, CMV and Epstein-Barr virus appeared linked to several top co-occurrence clusters.

Trimming took 6 bases from V and 1 from J, leaving 9 bases between them. From germline, CDR1 is SNHLY and CDR2 FYNNEI. This CDR3 region has 13 residues. PCR used 60 Vbeta primers and 13 Jbeta primers. This table comes from immunoSEQ multiplex PCR, and its TCRdb copy is limited to in-frame clones, with some not included. The sample contains about 110,000 clones, 70% to 85% of which appear only once. This sequence originates from a male donor in good health and CMV-seronegative. The sample was PBMCs. V and J are TRBV2 and TRBJ1-1, with D perhaps TRBD1 (6 bases). The CDR3 DNA reads TGTGCCAGCAGGGGACAACCGAACACTGAAGCTTTCTTT. Residues: CASRGQPNTEAFF.